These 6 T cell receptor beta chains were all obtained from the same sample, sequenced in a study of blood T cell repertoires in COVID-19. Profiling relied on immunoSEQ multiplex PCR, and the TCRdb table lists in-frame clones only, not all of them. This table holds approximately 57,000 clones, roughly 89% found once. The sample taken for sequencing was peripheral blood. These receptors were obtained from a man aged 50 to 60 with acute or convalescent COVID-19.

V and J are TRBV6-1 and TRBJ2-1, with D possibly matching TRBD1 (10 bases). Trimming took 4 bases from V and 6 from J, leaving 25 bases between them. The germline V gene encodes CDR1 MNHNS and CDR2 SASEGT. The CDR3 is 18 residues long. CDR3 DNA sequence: TGTGCCAGCAGTGGACAGGGGGCTGGGACTAGCAGCCTCAATGAGCAGTTCTTC. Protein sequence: CASSGQGAGTSSLNEQFF.

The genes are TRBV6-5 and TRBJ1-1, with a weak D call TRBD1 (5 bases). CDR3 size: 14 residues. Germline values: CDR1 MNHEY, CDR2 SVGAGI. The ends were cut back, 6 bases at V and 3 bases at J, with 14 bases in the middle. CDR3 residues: CASSHSGGDTEAFF. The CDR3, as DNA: TGTGCCAGCAGCCACAGTGGGGGGGACACTGAAGCTTTCTTT.

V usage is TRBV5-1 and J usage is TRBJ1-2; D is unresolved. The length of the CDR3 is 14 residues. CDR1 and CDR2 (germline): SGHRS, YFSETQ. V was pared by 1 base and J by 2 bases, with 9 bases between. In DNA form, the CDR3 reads TGCGCCAGCAGCTTGTCTCCCAGGAACTATGGCTACACCTTC. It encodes CASSLSPRNYGYTF.

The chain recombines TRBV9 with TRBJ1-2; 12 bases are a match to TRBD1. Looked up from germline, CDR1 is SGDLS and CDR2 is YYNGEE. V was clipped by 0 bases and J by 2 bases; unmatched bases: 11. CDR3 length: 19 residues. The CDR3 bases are TGTGCCAGCAGCGTAGGGAAATGGGGGACAGGGGGCAAAAACTATGGCTACACCTTC. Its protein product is CASSVGKWGTGGKNYGYTF.

CDR3 protein: CASSEALRQGSTQYF. DNA for the CDR3: TGTGCCAGCAGTGAAGCGCTTCGGCAAGGGAGTACGCAGTATTTT. The V and J genes are TRBV2 and TRBJ2-3; the D gene is possibly TRBD2 (5 bases). CDR3 length equals 15 residues. V was clipped by 0 bases and J by 8 bases, with 15 bases between them. Germline CDR1 and CDR2: SNHLY and FYNNEI.

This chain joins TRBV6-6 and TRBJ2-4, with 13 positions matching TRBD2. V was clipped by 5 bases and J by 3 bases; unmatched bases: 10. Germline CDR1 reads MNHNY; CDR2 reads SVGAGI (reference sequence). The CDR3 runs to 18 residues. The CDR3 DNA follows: TGTGCCAGCAGTCTCTGGACTAGCGGGAGCGGAGTCAAAAACATTCAGTACTTC. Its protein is CASSLWTSGSGVKNIQYF.